Given below is one T cell receptor (beta chain) in context. Generated by immunoSEQ multiplex PCR, the TCRdb table keeps only in-frame clones and is missing some. The table lists about 190,000 clones, around 80% of them singletons. These data come from a study of blood T cell repertoires in COVID-19. About the research overall: Sites in the United States, Italy and Spain provided acute and convalescent COVID-19 samples. T cells, B-cell-depleted T cells, or PBMCs provided the cDNA or gDNA that served as material.

This CDR3 is 15 amino acids long. Germline CDR1 is SGHTA and CDR2 is FQGNSA. Trimming removed 1 base at V and 2 bases at J, with 11 bases between. The TCR sequence derives from a man aged 50 to 60 who had recovered from COVID-19. The chain is built from TRBV7-2 and TRBJ1-1, with unresolved D. Sequenced material: peripheral blood. The CDR3 is CASSLGAPPNTEAFF. CDR3 DNA: TGTGCCAGCAGCTTAGGGGCCCCGCCAAACACTGAAGCTTTCTTT.